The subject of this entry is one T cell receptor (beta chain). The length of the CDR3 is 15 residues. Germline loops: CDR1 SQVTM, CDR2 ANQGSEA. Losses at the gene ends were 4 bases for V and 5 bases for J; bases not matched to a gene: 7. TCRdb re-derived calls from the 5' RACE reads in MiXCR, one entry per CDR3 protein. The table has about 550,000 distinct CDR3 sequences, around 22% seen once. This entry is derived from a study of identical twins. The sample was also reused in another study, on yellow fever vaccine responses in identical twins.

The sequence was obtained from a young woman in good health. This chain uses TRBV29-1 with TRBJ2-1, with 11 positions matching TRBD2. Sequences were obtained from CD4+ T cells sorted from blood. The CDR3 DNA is TGCAGCGTTGCGGGACTAGCGGCACATAACAATGAGCAGTTCTTC. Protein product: CSVAGLAAHNNEQFF.